This T cell receptor (beta chain) was identified during a study of blood T cell repertoires in COVID-19. Only in-frame clones appear in the TCRdb table, and some are missing; sequencing was by immunoSEQ multiplex PCR. The sample lists over 250,000 clones, more than 75% occurring once. V lost 4 bases to trimming and J lost 0 bases, with 10 bases between them. The CDR3 totals 15 residues. Germline V gene data show CDR1 as SGHNT and CDR2 as YYREEE (reference sequence). The V call is TRBV5-4, the J call TRBJ1-4; TRBD1 might be the D (5 bases). The TCR sequence derives from a woman aged 40 to 50 who had recovered from COVID-19. The source material was peripheral blood. CDR3 nucleotide sequence: TGTGCCAGCAGCCCGTGGGGCGCAACTAATGAAAAACTGTTTTTT. Its translation is CASSPWGATNEKLFF.